This paragraph reports one T cell receptor (beta chain). Antigen: not known. The sample is drawn from a study of T cell responses to AZD1222 COVID-19 vaccine. General observations from the study: White British ancestry dominated among donors, who included more females, and clonal diversity was possibly underestimated. Sampled repertoires all dated from after the peak T cell response. At baseline, seropositivity was found in only six or seven AZD1222 recipients. Dominant at 160-218 and 743-854, vaccine-associated CD4 TCRs also spanned spike.

With V trimmed by 5 bases and J by 5 bases, 4 bases remained unmatched. The V gene's germline CDR1 is SEHNR and CDR2 FQNEAQ (reference sequence). This CDR3 is 14 amino acids long. Measured with immunoSEQ multiplex PCR; TCRdb has only the in-frame clones, and not every one. The sample contains 150,000 or so clones, roughly nine tenths of which appear only once. Sequencing was performed on peripheral blood, taken on day 0 of AZD1222 vaccination. This TCR was sampled from an adult in good health. The chain couples TRBV7-9 to TRBJ2-1; 9 bases line up with TRBD1. The CDR3 reads CASSPGQGNNEQFF. The CDR3 DNA is TGTGCCAGCAGCCCTGGACAGGGGAACAATGAGCAGTTCTTC. Using reference TRBV7-9 and TRBJ2-1 for the parts outside the CDR3, the full variable domain is DTGVSQNPRHKITKRGQNVTFRCDPISEHNRLYWYRQTLGQGPEFLTYFQNEAQLEKSRLLSDRFSAERPKGSFSTLEIQRTEQGDSAMYLCASSPGQGNNEQFFGPGTRLTVL.